This T cell receptor beta chain was retrieved from a study of memory CD4+ T cells and cytomegalovirus serostatus. The study, taken as a whole, reports: About two fifths of the roughly 150 known CMV-associated TCRbeta sequences appeared in CD4+ memory.

Trimming took 4 bases from V and 7 from J; bases not matched to a gene: 4. The CDR3 is made up of 15 amino acids. CDR1 and CDR2 (germline): SGHRS, YFSETQ. This clone turned up a few times. The antigen remains unidentified. The protocol was immunoSEQ multiplex PCR, while the TCRdb copy is restricted to in-frame clones and leaves out a portion. The repertoire consists of roughly 50,000 clones, with under 90% occurring once and the leading ten covering about 0.5%. Single viable CD3+CD4+CD8-CD45RO+ cells were sorted as the memory CD4+ T cells. V and J are TRBV5-1 and TRBJ2-1; 14 nucleotides line up with TRBD2. The specimen was memory CD4+ T cells from blood. This clonotype originated in an adult in good health and CMV-seronegative. Some clones in this sample may be carry-over from other donors' samples. CDR3 DNA sequence: TGCGCCAGCAGCCTGACTAGCGGGAGGGCAAATGAGCAGTTCTTC. Translation: CASSLTSGRANEQFF.